These T cell receptor beta chains were read from a single sample in a study of Graves' ophthalmopathy and Graves' hyperthyroidism. In TCRdb, the multiplex PCR reads were re-called with MiXCR into one record per CDR3 protein. The sample holds hundreds of thousands of distinct CDR3 sequences, approximately 39% seen once. What was sequenced was peripheral blood. The receptors stem from an adult man with Graves' ophthalmopathy. CDR3s include the opening cysteine and the closing phenylalanine or tryptophan. Fields, in order: V gene, J gene, D gene, clone size, CDR3 protein, CDR3 DNA. D genes are given only for firm matches. Where a row states a size, it is once, few, many or the class of an expanded clone; other rows omit it.

TRBV20-1	TRBJ2-2	TRBD2	NA	CSALTLAGGNTGELFF	TGCAGTGCTTTGACACTAGCGGGAGGGAACACCGGGGAGCTGTTTTTT
TRBV25-1	TRBJ2-7	NA	once	CASSEWRGVFVEQYF	TGTGCCAGCAGTGAATGGAGGGGAGTCTTCGTGGAGCAGTACTTC
TRBV5-4	TRBJ2-2	TRBD2	few	CASSLAGTSGRRNTGELFF	TGTGCCAGCAGCTTGGCCGGGACTAGCGGGAGAAGGAACACCGGGGAGCTGTTTTTT
TRBV7-8	TRBJ1-2	TRBD1	many	CASSLNRGYDGYTF	TGTGCCAGCAGCCTCAACAGGGGTTACGATGGCTACACCTTC
TRBV7-9	TRBJ2-7	TRBD1	NA	CASEGQGHEQYF	TGTGCCAGCGAGGGACAGGGGCACGAGCAGTACTTC
TRBV7-9	TRBJ2-2	TRBD1	NA	CASSPWDRVETGELFF	TGTGCCAGCAGCCCCTGGGACAGGGTTGAGACCGGGGAGCTGTTTTTT
TRBV4-1	TRBJ2-7	NA	many	CASSRGRSSYEQYF	TGCGCCAGCAGCCGGGGACGGAGCTCCTACGAGCAGTACTTC
TRBV10-3	TRBJ1-2	NA	NA	CAISGGPNGYTF	TGTGCCATCAGTGGAGGACCCAATGGCTACACCTTC
TRBV9	TRBJ2-6	NA	few	CASSLDRDTGANVLTF	TGTGCCAGCAGCCTAGACCGGGATACTGGGGCCAACGTCCTGACTTTC
TRBV10-3	TRBJ2-7	TRBD2	many	CAGASGGSYEQYF	TGTGCCGGGGCTAGCGGGGGCTCCTACGAGCAGTACTTC
TRBV7-8	TRBJ2-5	TRBD2	many	CASSLDSRASGSETQYF	TGTGCCAGCAGCTTAGATTCTAGGGCTAGCGGGAGTGAGACCCAGTACTTC
TRBV10-3	TRBJ2-5	TRBD2	NA	CASSGGLAAQETQYF	TGTGCCAGCAGTGGGGGACTAGCGGCTCAAGAGACCCAGTACTTC
TRBV29-1	TRBJ2-5	TRBD1	NA	CSLRTGWETQYF	TGCAGCCTACGGACAGGGTGGGAGACCCAGTACTTC
TRBV9	TRBJ2-2	TRBD2	NA	CASSVAAGASGELFF	TGTGCCAGCAGCGTAGCAGCGGGAGCGTCCGGGGAGCTGTTTTTT
TRBV7-2	TRBJ1-2	TRBD1	many	CASSLKTGNGYTF	TGTGCCAGCAGCTTAAAGACAGGGAATGGCTACACCTTC
TRBV7-6	TRBJ1-2	NA	many	CASSLGPGPQTAFYGYTF	TGTGCCAGCAGCTTAGGTCCGGGACCCCAAACGGCCTTCTATGGCTACACCTTC
TRBV12-3/TRBV12-4	TRBJ1-5	NA	many	CASTLGGNQPQHF	TGTGCCAGCACACTAGGGGGAAATCAGCCCCAGCATTTT
TRBV24-1	TRBJ2-5	NA	many	CATSDLPSPGRGETQYF	TGTGCCACCAGTGATTTGCCTAGCCCCGGTCGGGGTGAGACCCAGTACTTC
TRBV5-1	TRBJ1-1	NA	many	CASSYGGTEAFF	TGCGCCAGCAGCTACGGTGGCACTGAAGCTTTCTTT
TRBV2	TRBJ1-2	NA	many	CASSPALFGGAYYGYTF	TGTGCCAGCAGTCCAGCTCTCTTTGGGGGCGCATACTATGGCTACACCTTC
TRBV6-6	TRBJ1-4	NA	many	CASSYRVVEKLFF	TGTGCCAGCAGTTACCGGGTTGTCGAAAAACTGTTTTTT
TRBV5-4	TRBJ2-5	TRBD1	few	CASSLVWQGEETQYF	TGTGCCAGCAGCTTGGTTTGGCAGGGGGAAGAGACCCAGTACTTC
TRBV7-3	TRBJ1-1	NA	many	CASSLAGRSEAFF	TGTGCCAGCAGCCTCGCCGGACGGTCTGAAGCTTTCTTT
TRBV10-3	TRBJ2-6	NA	NA	CASKAASSGANVLAF	TGTGCCAGCAAGGCTGCCTCCTCTGGGGCCAACGTCCTGGCTTTC
TRBV9	TRBJ2-2	NA	NA	CASSVGQGRNTGELFF	TGTGCCAGCAGCGTAGGGCAGGGTAGAAACACCGGGGAGCTGTTTTTT
TRBV10-3	TRBJ1-6	NA	NA	CASSELSSNSPLHF	TGTGCCAGCAGTGAACTCAGCAGTAATTCACCCCTCCACTTT
TRBV2	TRBJ1-3	NA	many	CASSAAVASSGNTIYF	TGTGCCAGCAGTGCCGCAGTAGCAAGCTCTGGAAACACCATATATTTT
TRBV19	TRBJ2-7	NA	many	CASSNGGSYEQYF	TGTGCCAGTAGTAACGGGGGATCCTACGAGCAGTACTTC
TRBV4-2	TRBJ1-5	NA	many	CASSLGDHSNQPQHF	TGTGCCAGCAGCCTCGGGGACCACAGCAATCAGCCCCAGCATTTT
TRBV10-3	TRBJ1-2	NA	NA	CAIGRARTNYGYTF	TGTGCCATCGGCAGGGCAAGAACTAACTATGGCTACACCTTC
TRBV20-1	TRBJ1-1	NA	NA	CSASTWGNTEAFF	TGCAGTGCTAGTACCTGGGGAAACACTGAAGCTTTCTTT
TRBV19	TRBJ1-5	NA	NA	CASRDNWMNQPQHF	TGTGCCAGTAGGGACAATTGGATGAATCAGCCCCAGCATTTT
TRBV5-1	TRBJ2-7	TRBD1	many	CASSAPGQGVYEQYF	TGCGCCAGCAGCGCACCGGGACAGGGTGTTTACGAGCAGTACTTC
TRBV11-2	TRBJ2-2	TRBD2	NA	CASSPGLAGPANTGELFF	TGTGCCAGCAGCCCCGGACTAGCGGGACCCGCGAACACCGGGGAGCTGTTTTTT
TRBV6-6	TRBJ1-5	NA	NA	CASSEGGTYYYSNQPHHF	TGTGCCAGCAGTGAGGGGGGGACTTACTATTATAGCAATCAGCCCCACCATTTT
TRBV6-6	TRBJ1-5	NA	many	CASRDYSQPQHF	TGTGCCAGCAGGGATTACAGCCAGCCCCAGCATTTT
TRBV15	TRBJ1-2	NA	NA	CTTSRGTTGGYTF	TGTACCACCAGCAGAGGGACCACGGGGGGCTACACCTTC
TRBV5-8	TRBJ2-5	NA	NA	CASSPWGRVAETQYF	TGTGCCAGCAGCCCCTGGGGCAGGGTGGCAGAGACCCAGTACTTC
TRBV7-2	TRBJ2-5	TRBD2	many	CASRPGRLAGAKYF	TGTGCCAGCAGGCCCGGGCGGCTAGCGGGGGCGAAGTACTTC
TRBV2	TRBJ2-7	NA	few	CASSARGQVGEQYF	TGTGCCAGCAGTGCCCGGGGCCAGGTGGGTGAGCAGTACTTC
TRBV30	TRBJ2-7	TRBD1	NA	CAWTGPGQDYEQYF	TGTGCCTGGACAGGACCGGGACAGGACTACGAGCAGTACTTC